The 32 T cell receptor beta chains below come from one sample, sequenced in a study of shared clonotypes between healthy human individuals. Generated by immunoSEQ multiplex PCR, the TCRdb table keeps only in-frame clones and is missing some. The data show about 2 million clones, roughly 94% seen once. Sequencing input: naive CD4+ T cells sorted from blood. Documented subset: CD45RA+ positively selected. The receptors originated from a man aged 18-30 years in good health.

In DNA, the CDR3 is TGTGCCAGCAGCTTAGTACCCGTCGGAACAGGGGCGATCGGGGAGCTGTTTTTT. Encoded protein: CASSLVPVGTGAIGELFF. The J gene is TRBJ2-2, the V gene TRBV7-8; 7 bases are shared with TRBD1. After removal of 1 base from V and 7 bases from J, the junction contained 15 bases not matched to a gene. Looked up from germline, CDR1 is SGHVS and CDR2 is FQNEAQ. This CDR3 has 18 amino acids.

This chain uses TRBV27 with TRBJ2-3; 10 bases map to TRBD2. The CDR3 loop spans 15 amino acids. Germline V gene sequence: CDR1 MNHEY, CDR2 SMNVEV (reference sequence). The trim removed 3 bases at V and 7 bases at J, leaving 7 bases unmatched. CDR3 loop: CASSLSSGRVNTQYF. DNA of the CDR3: TGTGCCAGCAGTTTGTCAAGCGGGAGGGTAAATACGCAGTATTTT.

The J gene is TRBJ2-5, the V gene TRBV5-1; TRBD2 agrees at 16 bases. Germline trimming cut 5 bases from V and 3 bases from J; bases unmatched to any gene: 4. This CDR3 comprises 16 residues. Per the germline V gene, CDR1 is SGHRS and CDR2 is YFSETQ. Here the CDR3 DNA reads TGCGCCAGCAGTTTCGGGACTAGCGGGAGGGAAGAGACCCAGTACTTC. Its protein is CASSFGTSGREETQYF.

The V gene is TRBV7-2, the J gene TRBJ2-3; 10 positions agree with TRBD2. CDR3 length equals 17 residues. Germline V gene data show CDR1 as SGHTA and CDR2 as FQGNSA. J gave up 5 bases and V 1 base, and 9 bases lay outside the gene matches. The CDR3: CASSLGASGGRRDTQYF. The CDR3 region has the DNA TGTGCCAGCAGCTTAGGCGCTAGCGGGGGCCGGAGAGATACGCAGTATTTT.

The chain combines TRBV6-4 with TRBJ2-7, with 10 positions matching TRBD1. CDR3 size: 17 residues. V gave up 2 bases and J gave up 0 bases; unmatched junction bases: 7. Germline CDR1 and CDR2: MRHNA and SNTAGT. The CDR3 sequence: CASSDLWTGGVSYEQYF. CDR3 bases: TGTGCCAGCAGTGACCTGTGGACAGGGGGAGTCTCCTACGAGCAGTACTTC.

V is TRBV5-6 and J is TRBJ2-1; weak D call: TRBD1 (6 bases). Germline V gives CDR1 SGHDT, CDR2 YYEEEE. Trimming removed 6 bases from V and 9 bases from J, with 19 bases in between. The CDR3 runs to 14 residues. In DNA, the CDR3 is TGTGCCAGCACCAGAATACAGGGCCGGGGTGAGCAGTTCTTC. This sequence encodes CASTRIQGRGEQFF.

This chain joins TRBV18 and TRBJ1-3; D is uncertain. The germline V gene encodes CDR1 KGHSH and CDR2 LQKENI. This CDR3 has 16 amino acids. V gave up 0 bases and J gave up 0 bases, with 9 bases separating them. CDR3 nucleotides: TGTGCCAGCTCACCACCTCCGGGGTACTCTGGAAACACCATATATTTT. Translated, it gives CASSPPPGYSGNTIYF. The full variable domain, rest sourced from reference TRBV18 and TRBJ1-3, is NAGVMQNPRHLVRRRGQEARLRCSPMKGHSHVYWYRQLPEEGLKFMVYLQKENIIDESGMPKERFSAEFPKEGPSILRIQQVVRGDSAAYFCASSPPPGYSGNTIYFGEGSWLTVV.

V is TRBV10-3 and J is TRBJ2-6; 10 bases are shared with TRBD1. Unmatched junction bases numbered 6, after V lost 4 bases and J lost 0 bases. CDR1 and CDR2 (germline): ENHRY, SYGVKD. The CDR3 contains 18 residues. CDR3: CAISGDRGDNSGANVLTF. The CDR3 region has the DNA TGTGCCATCAGTGGGGACAGGGGCGATAACTCTGGGGCCAACGTCCTGACTTTC.

This clone came up once. This specimen includes other DNA sequences encoding the same CDR3. The chain combines TRBV30 with TRBJ1-5, with D possibly being TRBD1 (5 bases). Trimming pared 2 bases from V and 4 bases from J, leaving 9 bases between. This CDR3 region has 13 residues. Germline CDR1 and CDR2: GTSNPN and SVGIG (reference sequence). CDR3 in DNA: TGTGCCTGGAGTTTTGGGGGGAATCAGCCCCAGCATTTT. Translated: CAWSFGGNQPQHF.

This chain uses TRBV5-1 with TRBJ2-3; D gene unclear. V shed 2 bases and J shed 4 bases, with 14 bases lying between them. The CDR3 runs to 15 residues. Germline loops: CDR1 SGHRS, CDR2 YFSETQ. The CDR3 DNA reads as TGCGCCAGCAGCTTACTGGGGTCTCACGCAGATACGCAGTATTTT. It translates to CASSLLGSHADTQYF.

CDR3 region: CASSSERGIPTDTQYF. CDR3 DNA: TGTGCCAGCAGCTCAGAGCGGGGAATTCCCACAGATACGCAGTATTTT. The J gene is TRBJ2-3, the V gene TRBV7-8, with 7 positions matching TRBD2. The germline V gene has CDR1 SGHVS and CDR2 FQNEAQ. The junction had 9 bases not matched to a gene; V was cut back by 4 bases and J by 2 bases. The CDR3 covers 16 residues.

The V call is TRBV15, the J call TRBJ1-1; 8 nucleotides line up with TRBD1. The CDR3 loop spans 14 amino acids. CDR1 and CDR2 (germline): LNHNV, YYDKDF (reference sequence). J lost 11 bases, V lost 0 bases, and 8 bases had no gene match. The CDR3 DNA reads as TGTGCCACCAGCAGAGATGGGGGACAGGCTGGGGCTTTCTTT. Protein: CATSRDGGQAGAFF. The variable domain in full, completed from reference TRBV15 and TRBJ1-1, reads DAMVIQNPRYQVTQFGKPVTLSCSQTLNHNVMYWYQQKSSQAPKLLFHYYDKDFNNEADTPDNFQSRRPNTSFCFLDIRSPGLGDTAMYLCATSRDGGQAGAFFGQGTRLTVV.

The chain has TRBV5-4 and TRBJ2-5; 10 bases match TRBD2. Germline CDR1 is SGHNT and CDR2 is YYREEE (reference sequence). V lost 0 bases to trimming and J lost 5 bases; unmatched junction nucleotides: 4. This CDR3 is built from 15 residues. This chain's CDR3 is CASSLDTSGIETQYF. The CDR3 nucleotides are TGTGCCAGCAGCTTGGATACTAGCGGGATTGAGACCCAGTACTTC. Drawing the rest from reference TRBV5-4 and TRBJ2-5, the complete variable domain is ETGVTQSPTHLIKTRGQQVTLRCSSQSGHNTVSWYQQALGQGPQFIFQYYREEENGRGNFPPRFSGLQFPNYSSELNVNALELDDSALYLCASSLDTSGIETQYFGPGTRLLVL.

The chain carries TRBV25-1 and TRBJ2-6, with 8 bases fitting TRBD1. Germline V gene lookup returns CDR1 MGHDK and CDR2 SYGVNS. This CDR3 spans 16 amino acids. V trimming: 8 bases; J trimming: 1 base; junction bases outside the gene matches: 7. CDR3 DNA: TGTGCCAGCGGCCGGGACAGGCCTTCTGGGGCCAACGTCCTGACTTTC. It yields the protein CASGRDRPSGANVLTF.

There are a few counts of this clone. This chain links TRBV6-5 with TRBJ2-7; TRBD1 aligns across 7 bases. Looked up from germline, CDR1 is MNHEY and CDR2 is SVGAGI. This CDR3 has 16 amino acids. J gave up 0 bases and V 0 bases, and 5 bases lay outside the gene matches. The CDR3 is CASSYSRTGFSYEQYF. The CDR3 DNA reads TGTGCCAGCAGTTACTCGAGGACAGGATTCTCCTACGAGCAGTACTTC.

Comment on this clone: This CDR3 is also generated by other DNA sequences in the sample. V and J are TRBV10-3 and TRBJ1-4, with D unresolved. Trimming left V 0 bases short and J 5 bases short, with 4 bases between. The CDR3 spans 13 residues. Germline CDR1 ENHRY, CDR2 SYGVKD. The CDR3 DNA is TGTGCCATCAGTGAGTCTCGAAATGAAAAACTGTTTTTT. Translated: CAISESRNEKLFF.

This sequence joins TRBV23-1 and TRBJ1-5; TRBD1 might be the D (6 bases). TRBV23-1 is given ORF status, its function remaining uncertain. Trimming stripped 9 bases from V and 2 bases from J, with 17 bases between. The CDR3 is made up of 15 amino acids. Here the CDR3 DNA reads TGCGCCAGGAAATATCAGGGGAGGGGCAATCAGCCCCAGCATTTT. Its protein is CARKYQGRGNQPQHF.

The V gene is TRBV6-6, the J gene TRBJ1-1; the D is unclear. Per germline, CDR1 MNHNY and CDR2 SVGAGI (reference sequence). The CDR3 has 16 amino acids. V lost 0 bases, J lost 1 base, and 12 bases lay in between. The CDR3 sequence: CASSYSGLPGNTEAFF. The CDR3 nucleotides are TGTGCCAGCAGTTACTCGGGTCTTCCCGGGAACACTGAAGCTTTCTTT.

The chain has TRBV5-8 and TRBJ2-3; perhaps TRBD1 as D (5 bases). The CDR3 consists of 12 residues. The germline V and J ends were trimmed by 7 bases and 6 bases, with 12 bases remaining between them. The germline V gene encodes CDR1 SGHTS and CDR2 YDEGEE. The CDR3 nucleotides read TGTGCCAGCCACCTCAAGGGGGATACGCAGTATTTT. Translation: CASHLKGDTQYF.

The chain recombines TRBV5-4 with TRBJ2-7; 9 positions match TRBD1. Losses at the gene ends were 4 bases for V and 0 bases for J; bases not matched to a gene: 8. Germline V lookup: CDR1 SGHNT, CDR2 YYREEE (reference sequence). The CDR3 has 16 residues. DNA for the CDR3: TGTGCCAGCAGCCCCGCCCGACAGGGGGGCTCCTACGAGCAGTACTTC. It specifies CASSPARQGGSYEQYF.

J is TRBJ2-7 and V is TRBV7-8; D ambiguous. The CDR3 runs 13 residues. V lost 0 bases, J lost 4 bases, and 7 bases lay in between. Germline lookup yields CDR1 SGHVS and CDR2 FQNEAQ. The CDR3 DNA reads TGTGCCAGCAGCTTAGCGCATGTATACGAGCAGTACTTC. Protein product: CASSLAHVYEQYF.

V usage is TRBV30 and J usage is TRBJ2-2, with TRBD2 matching 9 bases. There are 16 residues in the CDR3. Germline values: CDR1 GTSNPN, CDR2 SVGIG (reference sequence). Trimming cost V 0 bases and J 9 bases; bases outside gene matches: 11. CDR3 nucleotide sequence: TGTGCCTGGAGTGTAGGCGGGGGGGCCGGAATGTGGGAGCTGTTTTTT. It specifies CAWSVGGGAGMWELFF.

This chain connects TRBV6-5 to TRBJ1-6; 7 bases are a match to TRBD1. With 5 bases clipped from V and 5 bases from J, the junction kept 6 bases outside the gene matches. CDR3 length: 15 amino acids. CDR1 is MNHEY, CDR2 SVGAGI, per germline. CDR3 region: CASSTHRGNNSPLHF. As DNA, the CDR3 is TGTGCCAGCAGTACCCACAGGGGCAATAATTCACCCCTCCACTTT.

CDR3 DNA sequence: TGTGCCTGGAGTGTATGGGGGGATAATCAGCCCCAGCATTTT. Translated, it gives CAWSVWGDNQPQHF. The chain employs TRBV30 and TRBJ1-5; D is perhaps TRBD1 (5 bases). V was shortened by 0 bases and J by 4 bases, with 10 bases between the two germline ends. The CDR3 extends over 14 amino acids. Per the germline V gene, CDR1 is GTSNPN and CDR2 is SVGIG (reference sequence).

The chain has TRBV4-2 and TRBJ2-5; perhaps TRBD2 as D (6 bases). The ends were cut back, 0 bases at V and 7 bases at J, with 12 bases in the middle. This CDR3 is built from 14 residues. Germline lookup yields CDR1 LGHNA and CDR2 YNFKEQ. The DNA of the CDR3 is TGTGCCAGCAGCCAAGAGACTACCGGGGGGACCCAGTACTTC. Translation: CASSQETTGGTQYF.

The V gene is TRBV6-6, the J gene TRBJ1-4; D gene ambiguous. Trimming pared 8 bases from V and 0 bases from J, leaving 13 bases between. Germline V gene lookup returns CDR1 MNHNY and CDR2 SVGAGI (reference sequence). The CDR3 consists of 15 residues. The CDR3 region has the DNA TGTGCCAGCCACCATACACCTTCAACTAATGAAAAACTGTTTTTT. Its protein is CASHHTPSTNEKLFF.

The chain links TRBV29-1 to TRBJ2-4, with TRBD2 matching over 8 bases. Per the germline V gene, CDR1 is SQVTM and CDR2 is ANQGSEA. CDR3 length equals 13 residues. Germline trimming cut 6 bases from V and 3 bases from J; bases unmatched to any gene: 4. The CDR3 sequence: CSVGGEGKNIQYF. Written as DNA, the CDR3 is TGCAGCGTCGGGGGGGAGGGCAAAAACATTCAGTACTTC.

The V and J genes are TRBV5-6 and TRBJ2-1; 9 nucleotides agree with TRBD2. J lost 2 bases, V lost 5 bases, and 11 bases had no gene match. Germline V gene lookup returns CDR1 SGHDT and CDR2 YYEEEE. This CDR3 region has 17 residues. In DNA form, the CDR3 reads TGTGCCAGCAGTCGGCGGGCGGGAGGGCCCCCCTACAATGAGCAGTTCTTC. Its translation: CASSRRAGGPPYNEQFF.

The chain employs TRBV28 and TRBJ1-1, with D tentatively TRBD1 (6 bases). Germline V gene data show CDR1 as MDHEN and CDR2 as SYDVKM. The CDR3 spans 15 residues. V was trimmed by 6 bases and J by 0 bases, leaving 14 bases between them. CDR3 bases: TGTGCCAGCAGGAAGGCGGGGGGGCTGAACACTGAAGCTTTCTTT. This gives the protein CASRKAGGLNTEAFF.

Regarding this clone: The same CDR3 arises from other DNA sequences in this sample as well. This chain's CDR3 is CASSQDSGYGYTF. In DNA, the CDR3 is TGCGCCAGCAGCCAAGACTCAGGGTACGGCTACACCTTC. V usage is TRBV4-1 and J usage is TRBJ1-2; possible D gene TRBD1, 5 bases. This CDR3 is 13 amino acids long. V lost 0 bases to trimming and J lost 8 bases, with 10 bases between them. CDR1 and CDR2 from the germline V gene are MGHRA and YSYEKL.

The V gene is TRBV19, the J gene TRBJ1-6; 9 bases map to TRBD1. The V and J ends lost 3 bases and 10 bases, in that order; junction bases with no gene match: 7. Germline CDR1 is LNHDA and CDR2 is SQIVND (reference sequence). The CDR3 has 15 amino acids. DNA of the CDR3: TGTGCCAGTAGTATTCCGGAGACAGGGGGGTCACCCCTCCACTTT. It specifies CASSIPETGGSPLHF.

Regarding this clone: One end of the junction is discordant with germline, which a read error may explain. V gene TRBV18 combines with J gene TRBJ2-2; the match to TRBD1 covers 8 bases. The CDR3 sequence is 15 residues long. Germline lookup yields CDR1 KGHSH and CDR2 LQKENI. CDR3 DNA sequence: TGTGCCAGCCCACCCCCGGGACAGGCCACCGGGGAGCTGTTTTTT. Translated, it gives CASPPPGQATGELFF.